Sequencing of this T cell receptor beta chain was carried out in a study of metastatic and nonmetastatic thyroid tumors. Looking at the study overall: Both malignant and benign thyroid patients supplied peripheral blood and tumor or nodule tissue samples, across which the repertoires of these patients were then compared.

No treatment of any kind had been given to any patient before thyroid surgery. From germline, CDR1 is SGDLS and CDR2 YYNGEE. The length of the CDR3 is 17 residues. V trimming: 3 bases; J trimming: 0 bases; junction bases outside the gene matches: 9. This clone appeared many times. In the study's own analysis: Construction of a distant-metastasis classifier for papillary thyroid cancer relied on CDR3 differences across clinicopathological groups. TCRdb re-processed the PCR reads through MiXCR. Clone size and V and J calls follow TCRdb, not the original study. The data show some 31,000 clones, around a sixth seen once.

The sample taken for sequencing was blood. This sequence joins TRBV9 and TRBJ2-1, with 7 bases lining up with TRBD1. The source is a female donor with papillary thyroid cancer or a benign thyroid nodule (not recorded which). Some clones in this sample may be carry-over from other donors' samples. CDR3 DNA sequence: TGTGCCAGCAGCGCTAGGGACAGCTTGAGCTCCTACAATGAGCAGTTCTTC. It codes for CASSARDSLSSYNEQFF.